One T cell receptor beta chain is described in this entry. Its antigen is unknown. Donation came from healthy Caucasian individuals in Russia who were aged roughly 6 to 95. The second PCR ran about 6 to 11 cycles with a sample-barcoded 5' primer and J-beta primers. Each CDR3 protein gets one entry after TCRdb re-called the 5' RACE reads with MiXCR. Of over a million distinct CDR3 sequences in the sample, 35% to 50% are singletons; the top ten hold around 18%. Germline loops: CDR1 MNHEY, CDR2 SVGAGI. The CDR3 is 13 amino acids. Trimming pared 9 bases from V and 2 bases from J, leaving 14 bases between. This sample is drawn from a study of blood T cells in healthy people across ages. The study, taken as a whole, reports: Naive CD4+ cells and diversity were both higher in long-lived donors than in aged donors.

The sequencing input was blood. The chain recombines TRBV6-5 with TRBJ2-7; tentative D call: TRBD1 (6 bases). The clonotype was recovered from an older woman in good health. The CDR3 loop reads CASRGHGTYEQYF. Here the CDR3 DNA reads TGTGCCAGTAGGGGACACGGAACCTACGAGCAGTACTTC.